Shown below are 24 T cell receptor beta chains from a single sample sequenced in a study of blood T cell repertoires in COVID-19. Repertoires were generated with immunoSEQ multiplex PCR, while TCRdb's copy carries only in-frame clones and drops some. Found here are under 450,000 clones, approximately 91% of them singletons; the top ten hold 1.5% to 1.8%. The sample comprised peripheral blood. These receptors were obtained from a middle-aged woman with COVID-19, enrolled during active disease.

Regarding this clone: A read error may account for a junction end that differs from germline. The chain recombines TRBV7-2 with TRBJ2-1; D is perhaps TRBD2 (6 bases). The CDR3 totals 15 residues. Germline V gene data show CDR1 as SGHTA and CDR2 as FQGNSA. The CDR3 protein is CASTLGVAVYNEQFF. The CDR3 DNA reads TGTGCCAGCACCTTAGGGGTAGCGGTTTACAATGAGCAGTTCTTC. The entire variable domain, with the rest obtained from reference TRBV7-2 and TRBJ2-1, is as follows: GAGVSQSPSNKVTEKGKDVELRCDPISGHTALYWYRQSLGQGLEFLIYFQGNSAPDKSGLPSDRFSAERTGGSVSTLTIQRTQQEDSAVYLCASTLGVAVYNEQFFGPGTRLTVL.

The chain couples TRBV27 to TRBJ2-3; possible D gene TRBD2, 6 bases. This CDR3 spans 15 amino acids. The germline V gene encodes CDR1 MNHEY and CDR2 SMNVEV (reference sequence). V shed 1 base and J shed 5 bases, with 13 bases lying between them. The CDR3 bases are TGTGCCAGCAGTTTATTTAGTCAGGAGGGAGATACGCAGTATTTT. It translates to CASSLFSQEGDTQYF.

There are a few counts of this clone. The chain joins TRBV30 to TRBJ1-5, with D possibly matching TRBD1 (5 bases). The CDR3 consists of 15 residues. Trimming pared 2 bases from V and 4 bases from J, leaving 15 bases between. The V gene's germline CDR1 is GTSNPN and CDR2 SVGIG (reference sequence). CDR3: CAWSSGFKENQPQHF. In DNA, the CDR3 is TGTGCCTGGAGTTCAGGGTTCAAGGAGAATCAGCCCCAGCATTTT.

The chain combines TRBV6-2 or TRBV6-3 with TRBJ2-3; 7 nucleotides line up with TRBD2. Per germline, CDR1 MNHEY and CDR2 SVGEGT. This CDR3 comprises 16 residues. Trimming removed 6 bases from V and 0 bases from J; junction bases left unmatched: 9. The CDR3 is CASSTVQRGSTDTQYF. CDR3 coding DNA: TGTGCCAGCAGCACCGTTCAGCGGGGTAGCACAGATACGCAGTATTTT.

The V call is TRBV12-3 or TRBV12-4, the J call TRBJ1-2, with D possibly matching TRBD1 (6 bases). The V and J ends lost 3 bases and 7 bases respectively, with 12 bases between them. The CDR3 extends over 13 amino acids. This CDR3 is CASSFATGLGYTF. The CDR3 DNA is TGTGCCAGCAGTTTCGCGACAGGCCTTGGCTACACCTTC.

The V and J genes are TRBV9 and TRBJ2-5, with D possibly TRBD1 on 5 matching bases. The length of the CDR3 is 13 residues. The germline V gene encodes CDR1 SGDLS and CDR2 YYNGEE. Trimming removed 2 bases from V and 5 bases from J, with 10 bases in between. The chain's CDR3 is CASSVQGRETQYF. The CDR3 bases are TGTGCCAGCAGCGTGCAGGGTAGGGAGACCCAGTACTTC.

The chain uses TRBV7-9 and TRBJ1-5, with D hard to call. Trimming removed 3 bases at V and 0 bases at J, with 18 bases between. The CDR3 is 18 residues long. In germline, CDR1 is SEHNR, CDR2 FQNEAQ (reference sequence). CDR3 in DNA: TGTGCCAGCAGCTTTGCAAAATTGGACGGGAATAGCAATCAGCCCCAGCATTTT. This sequence encodes CASSFAKLDGNSNQPQHF.

A remark on this clone: Other DNA sequences in the sample encode the same CDR3. This chain uses TRBV28 with TRBJ1-2, with 8 bases identical to TRBD1. CDR1 and CDR2 (germline): MDHEN, SYDVKM. Trimming removed 5 bases from V and 2 bases from J; junction bases left unmatched: 4. CDR3 length equals 14 residues. CDR3 bases: TGTGCCAGCAGTCCGACAGGGGTCAACTATGGCTACACCTTC. Protein: CASSPTGVNYGYTF.

In this sample, this clone turned up a few times. The rearrangement uses TRBV5-1 and TRBJ1-3; tentatively, D is TRBD1 (5 bases). V lost 0 bases and J lost 0, with 10 bases in between. The CDR3 is 16 amino acids. Germline V gene sequence: CDR1 SGHRS, CDR2 YFSETQ. CDR3 bases: TGCGCCAGCAGCTTGGCCACGGGGGTCTCTGGAAACACCATATATTTT. This sequence encodes CASSLATGVSGNTIYF. The full variable domain, its missing parts supplied by reference TRBV5-1 and TRBJ1-3, is KAGVTQTPRYLIKTRGQQVTLSCSPISGHRSVSWYQQTPGQGLQFLFEYFSETQRNKGNFPGRFSGRQFSNSRSEMNVSTLELGDSALYLCASSLATGVSGNTIYFGEGSWLTVV.

This clone occurred once. The chain links TRBV7-9 to TRBJ1-1; perhaps TRBD1 as D (5 bases). Trimming took 3 bases from V and 0 from J, leaving 11 bases between them. The germline V gene has CDR1 SEHNR and CDR2 FQNEAQ (reference sequence). CDR3 size: 15 residues. The CDR3 bases are TGTGCCAGCAGCTTGTGGACAAGCATGAACACTGAAGCTTTCTTT. Translated, it gives CASSLWTSMNTEAFF.

The chain recombines TRBV5-1 with TRBJ1-2; 8 bases are shared with TRBD1. The CDR3 is made up of 15 amino acids. The junction had 12 bases not matched to a gene; V was cut back by 4 bases and J by 7 bases. Germline assignment: CDR1 SGHRS and CDR2 YFSETQ. The CDR3 DNA follows: TGCGCCAGCAGCACGGACAGGGTAGGGACTCGTGGCTACACCTTC. Protein: CASSTDRVGTRGYTF.

For the CDR3, the DNA is TGTGCCAGTAGTATCAGACAGGAGATCAATGAGCAGTTCTTC. Translating it yields CASSIRQEINEQFF. The rearrangement uses TRBV19 and TRBJ2-1; tentative D call: TRBD1 (6 bases). In germline, CDR1 is LNHDA, CDR2 SQIVND (reference sequence). The CDR3 extends over 14 amino acids. The V gene lost 3 bases and the J gene lost 6 bases, with 12 bases spanning the gap.

The chain couples TRBV27 to TRBJ1-2; 7 bases fit TRBD1. Germline CDR1 reads MNHEY; CDR2 reads SMNVEV (reference sequence). The CDR3 spans 14 residues. V dropped 5 bases and J dropped 0; count of bases not matched to a gene: 3. The CDR3 bases are TGTGCCAGCAGTCCGGGACAGCCTAACTATGGCTACACCTTC. Amino acids: CASSPGQPNYGYTF.

The table lists this clone with a few counts. The chain is built from TRBV5-6 and TRBJ2-7, with D maybe TRBD2 (6 bases). Deletions cut 4 bases from V and 4 bases from J, with 9 bases between. CDR3 length: 12 amino acids. Germline V lookup: CDR1 SGHDT, CDR2 YYEEEE. The CDR3 sequence: CASSAGTYEQYF. CDR3 nucleotides: TGTGCCAGCAGCGCTGGGACTTACGAGCAGTACTTC.

In regard to this clone: Compared with germline, one end of the junction differs, possibly owing to a read error. The CDR3 region is CASTPKAENIQYF. The CDR3 DNA reads TGTGCCAGCACCCCCAAAGCCGAAAACATTCAGTACTTC. The rearrangement links TRBV25-1 to TRBJ2-4; D unresolved. Germline V CDR1 and CDR2: MGHDK, SYGVNS. The length of the CDR3 is 13 residues.

V usage is TRBV4-1 and J usage is TRBJ2-7; D is possibly TRBD1 (6 bases). V was cut by 0 bases and J by 0 bases, with 12 bases left in between. From germline, CDR1 is MGHRA and CDR2 YSYEKL. The CDR3 totals 16 residues. Written as DNA, the CDR3 is TGCGCCAGCAGCCAAGAACCGACAGGAACCTCCTACGAGCAGTACTTC. Translating it yields CASSQEPTGTSYEQYF.

The genes are TRBV4-3 and TRBJ1-6; TRBD1 might be the D (6 bases). Germline assignment: CDR1 LGHNA and CDR2 YSLEER. V was shortened by 5 bases and J by 3 bases, with 14 bases between the two germline ends. The CDR3 is made up of 16 amino acids. The CDR3 is CASSAMDSYYNSPLHF. Written as DNA, the CDR3 is TGCGCCAGCAGCGCTATGGACAGTTACTATAATTCACCCCTCCACTTT.

This sequence joins TRBV4-1 and TRBJ2-5; D may be TRBD2 (5 bases). CDR1 is MGHRA and CDR2 is YSYEKL in the germline V gene. The V gene lost 0 bases and the J gene lost 5 bases, with 10 bases spanning the gap. This CDR3 has 14 amino acids. The CDR3: CASSQESRGETQYF. The CDR3 region has the DNA TGCGCCAGCAGCCAAGAGTCCAGAGGGGAGACCCAGTACTTC.

This rearrangement joins TRBV13 to TRBJ2-1; tentatively, D is TRBD2 (7 bases). This CDR3 comprises 15 residues. CDR1 PRHDT and CDR2 FYEKMQ come from the germline V gene (reference sequence). V was shortened by 5 bases and J by 8 bases, with 19 bases between the two germline ends. The CDR3 DNA reads TGTGCCAGCAGCCCTGGGGGGGCGATGGTCTATGAGCAGTTCTTC. Translation gives CASSPGGAMVYEQFF.

The chain recombines TRBV28 with TRBJ1-5; the match to TRBD1 covers 10 bases. With V trimmed by 0 bases and J by 4 bases, 3 bases remained unmatched. The CDR3 is 16 residues long. In germline, CDR1 is MDHEN, CDR2 SYDVKM. CDR3 region: CASSLWGQGKNQPQHF. The CDR3 DNA follows: TGTGCCAGCAGTTTATGGGGACAGGGGAAGAATCAGCCCCAGCATTTT.

V gene TRBV28 combines with J gene TRBJ1-4; tentatively, D is TRBD1 (6 bases). V was clipped by 10 bases and J by 6 bases, with 15 bases between them. The CDR3 length is 13 residues. The germline V gene encodes CDR1 MDHEN and CDR2 SYDVKM. The CDR3 region is CATYRQAHEKLFF. The CDR3 region has the DNA TGTGCCACATACAGACAGGCCCATGAAAAACTGTTTTTT.

The rearrangement uses TRBV6-1 and TRBJ1-2; D not certain. This CDR3 has 14 residues. The V end was cut by 2 bases, the J end by 7 bases, with 14 bases between. Germline CDR1 and CDR2: MNHNS and SASEGT. CDR3 loop: CASSESSGMSGYTF. For the CDR3, the DNA is TGTGCCAGCAGTGAAAGTTCCGGGATGAGTGGCTACACCTTC.

This clone was observed a single time. The V call is TRBV9, the J call TRBJ1-6; tentative D call: TRBD1 (5 bases). Germline CDR1 is SGDLS and CDR2 is YYNGEE. V lost 0 bases and J lost 8, with 12 bases in between. The CDR3 runs 15 residues. As DNA, the CDR3 is TGTGCCAGCAGCGTAGATCAGGGCGGGGATTCACCCCTCCACTTT. Protein product: CASSVDQGGDSPLHF.

The chain uses TRBV28 and TRBJ1-4; unclear D gene. The germline V gene encodes CDR1 MDHEN and CDR2 SYDVKM. V was pared by 5 bases and J by 0 bases, with 7 bases between. This CDR3 spans 14 amino acids. The CDR3 DNA sequence: TGTGCCAGCAGTCCGACTTCAACTAATGAAAAACTGTTTTTT. This sequence encodes CASSPTSTNEKLFF.